The entry that follows covers one T cell receptor (beta chain) sequence. This sample is part of a study of T cell changes during pregnancy in multiple sclerosis. Germline V gene data show CDR1 as SGHTA and CDR2 as FQGNSA. The ends were cut back, 5 bases at V and 4 bases at J, with 11 bases in the middle. CDR3 length: 13 residues. The table came from immunoSEQ multiplex PCR; TCRdb's copy has only in-frame clones and leaves some out. In the table there are 91,000 or so clones, approximately 93% of which are singletons. This receptor was obtained from a female donor with multiple sclerosis, enrolled in a pregnancy study. V is TRBV7-2 and J is TRBJ1-1; weak D call: TRBD1 (5 bases). The material was peripheral blood, obtained after pregnancy. CDR3 residues: CASSPQGGTEAFF. CDR3 nucleotides: TGTGCCAGCAGCCCGCAGGGCGGCACTGAAGCTTTCTTT.